Listed below are T cell receptor beta chains from one sample, sequenced in a study of cytomegalovirus exposure and HLA in healthy donors. Only in-frame clones appear in the TCRdb table, and some are missing; sequencing was by immunoSEQ multiplex PCR. The sample holds 300,000 or so clones, about 83% seen once. The sequenced sample consisted of PBMCs. These receptors were collected from a woman aged 40 to 50 in good health and CMV-seropositive. Both conserved end residues are part of each CDR3. D genes are given only for firm matches. Not every row has a clone size; where given, it reads once, few, many or a size class.

TRBD1,.,TRBJ2-3,TRBV5-1,CASSLGGTGSTDTQYF,TGCGCCAGCAGCTTGGGGGGGACAGGGAGCACAGATACGCAGTATTTT
.,once,TRBJ2-2,TRBV27,CASSQIGGNTGELFF,TGTGCCAGCAGCCAGATCGGCGGGAACACCGGGGAGCTGTTTTTT
.,.,TRBJ1-1,TRBV4-3,CASSQSGQMNTEAFF,TGCGCCAGCAGCCAATCAGGTCAGATGAACACTGAAGCTTTCTTT
.,.,TRBJ2-1,TRBV18,CASSPWTVSYNEQFF,TGTGCCAGCTCACCATGGACAGTCTCCTACAATGAGCAGTTCTTC
.,once,TRBJ1-1,TRBV29-1,CSVAPRGGANTEAFF,TGCAGCGTTGCCCCCCGGGGGGGCGCGAACACTGAAGCTTTCTTT
.,.,TRBJ2-7,TRBV6-6,CASSYLQAYEQYF,TGTGCCAGCAGTTACCTACAGGCTTACGAGCAGTACTTC
.,few,TRBJ2-3,TRBV7-6,CASSPGGGSPLSTDTQYF,TGTGCCAGCAGCCCCGGGGGCGGGAGTCCCCTAAGCACAGATACGCAGTATTTT
TRBD1,few,TRBJ1-2,TRBV7-3,CASSSNPTGADGYTF,TGTGCCAGCAGCTCCAACCCGACAGGGGCGGATGGCTACACCTTC
.,.,TRBJ1-1,TRBV27,CASSLAGARNTEAFF,TGTGCCAGCAGTTTGGCGGGGGCGCGGAACACTGAAGCTTTCTTT
TRBD2,.,TRBJ2-3,TRBV11-3,CASSFRTSGFRGTDTQYF,TGTGCCAGCAGCTTTAGAACTAGCGGTTTCAGAGGCACAGATACGCAGTATTTT
TRBD2,once,TRBJ2-1,TRBV19,CASSGTSGSYNEQFF,TGTGCCAGTAGTGGGACTAGCGGGAGCTACAATGAGCAGTTCTTC
.,.,TRBJ2-5,TRBV28,CASSLAGSGAQYF,TGTGCCAGCAGTTTAGCGGGCTCCGGGGCCCAGTACTTC